This TCR beta chain is from a study of blood T cells in healthy people across ages. In the study overall: The template switching approach captured approximately one barcoded beta molecule for every two T cells.

V was pared by 2 bases and J by 5 bases, with 10 bases between. This CDR3 is built from 13 residues. Germline CDR1 is MNHEY and CDR2 is SMNVEV (reference sequence). Healthy Caucasians from Russia aged about 6 to 100 served as donors. The use of a sample-barcoded 5' primer and a J-beta primer mix characterized a second PCR of roughly 6 to 11 cycles. There were at least 2.5 million CDR3-containing paired-end reads obtained from each sample. TCRdb re-called the 5' RACE reads with MiXCR, one entry per CDR3 protein. This sample has roughly 1,800,000 distinct CDR3 sequences, with about 49% found just once. General study points: TCR beta diversity was tightly associated with the proportion of naive T cells.

In regard to this clonotype: Its antigen is as yet unknown.

The TCR originated in a woman between 35 and 50 years old in good health. Sequencing was done on a sample of blood. This chain connects TRBV27 to TRBJ2-7, with TRBD1 as a possible D gene (5 bases). The CDR3 DNA follows: TGTGCCAGCAGTTTAAAGGGGCAGCACGAGCAGTACTTC. It yields the protein CASSLKGQHEQYF.